These T cell receptor beta chains were read from a single sample in a study of PD-1 blockade in classical Hodgkin lymphoma. Method: immunoSEQ multiplex PCR; TCRdb's copy keeps in-frame clones and lacks some. The profile shows roughly 150,000 clones, just under 80% of them singletons. This specimen consisted of peripheral blood mononuclear cells (PBMCs), obtained before the second cycle of nivolumab. The receptors here all came from a human donor with classical Hodgkin lymphoma. CDR3s include the opening cysteine and the closing phenylalanine or tryptophan. The D gene is left open where the match is weak. Clone sizes are given selectively: once, few, many, or a class where the clone is expanded.

D: .; V: TRBV7-2; J: TRBJ2-7; size: .; CDR3: CASSLEAGGSPYEQYF; DNA: TGTGCCAGCAGCCTAGAAGCCGGGGGCAGCCCCTACGAGCAGTACTTC
D: .; V: TRBV10-3; J: TRBJ1-1; size: .; CDR3: CAISEGWEAFF; DNA: TGTGCCATCAGTGAGGGGTGGGAAGCTTTCTTT
D: .; V: TRBV6-5; J: TRBJ1-1; size: .; CDR3: CASSYQKFDEAFF; DNA: TGTGCCAGCAGTTACCAGAAATTTGATGAAGCTTTCTTT
D: TRBD1; V: TRBV5-1; J: TRBJ2-5; size: .; CDR3: CASSLGSGQLVQETQYF; DNA: TGCGCCAGCAGCCTTGGTTCGGGACAGCTAGTCCAAGAGACCCAGTACTTC
D: .; V: TRBV27; J: TRBJ1-1; size: many; CDR3: CASSLYPGWWTEAFF; DNA: TGTGCCAGCAGTTTGTATCCAGGGTGGTGGACTGAAGCTTTCTTT
D: .; V: TRBV6-5; J: TRBJ1-1; size: .; CDR3: CASSYYRGPGTEAFF; DNA: TGTGCCAGCAGTTACTATCGGGGGCCGGGCACTGAAGCTTTCTTT
D: .; V: TRBV6-6; J: TRBJ2-2; size: .; CDR3: CASSYPDFYTGELFF; DNA: TGTGCCAGCAGTTACCCGGACTTCTACACCGGGGAGCTGTTTTTT
D: .; V: TRBV15; J: TRBJ1-2; size: .; CDR3: CATSGGILGGYTF; DNA: TGTGCCACCAGCGGCGGGATTTTGGGGGGCTACACCTTC
D: TRBD2; V: TRBV6-4; J: TRBJ2-3; size: .; CDR3: CASSATTSADTQYF; DNA: TGTGCCAGCAGCGCTACGACTAGCGCAGATACGCAGTATTTT
D: .; V: TRBV6-5; J: TRBJ2-3; size: few; CDR3: CASSFQFRGTDTQYF; DNA: TGTGCCAGCAGTTTCCAATTCCGGGGCACAGATACGCAGTATTTT
D: .; V: TRBV10-3; J: TRBJ1-4; size: .; CDR3: CAIRLGLEEKLFF; DNA: TGTGCCATCAGATTGGGGCTGGAGGAAAAACTGTTTTTT
D: .; V: TRBV11-1; J: TRBJ2-5; size: many; CDR3: CASSFSGEETQYF; DNA: TGTGCCAGCAGCTTTAGCGGAGAAGAGACCCAGTACTTC
D: TRBD2; V: TRBV4-3; J: TRBJ2-7; size: .; CDR3: CASSHLAGLSYEQYF; DNA: TGCGCCAGCAGCCACCTAGCGGGCCTCTCCTACGAGCAGTACTTC
D: .; V: TRBV9; J: TRBJ1-1; size: .; CDR3: CASSVGGGDMNTEAFF; DNA: TGTGCCAGCAGCGTAGGGGGTGGAGACATGAACACTGAAGCTTTCTTT
D: .; V: TRBV19; J: TRBJ1-2; size: few; CDR3: CASSINYGYTF; DNA: TGTGCCAGTAGTATAAACTATGGCTACACCTTC
D: .; V: TRBV19; J: TRBJ2-5; size: many; CDR3: CASSMGLRETQYF; DNA: TGTGCCAGTAGTATGGGGCTCCGGGAGACCCAGTACTTC
D: .; V: TRBV2; J: TRBJ2-2; size: .; CDR3: CASSEAGPANTGELFF; DNA: TGTGCCAGCAGTGAAGCGGGGCCAGCGAACACCGGGGAGCTGTTTTTT